This T cell receptor beta chain emerged from a study of blood T cell repertoires in COVID-19. Study-wide background: The United States, Italy and Spain were the sources of the acute and convalescent COVID-19 samples. T cells, B-cell-depleted T cells, or PBMCs provided the cDNA or gDNA that served as material.

As processed by the authors: Using reference gene primer amplification, nucleated cell counts were estimated. Using immunoSEQ multiplex PCR, the repertoire was profiled, and TCRdb retains in-frame clones only, with some absent. V, J and clone size are taken as reported in that table, and D and trimming were inferred from the DNA itself. Of around 620,000 clones in the sample, 75% to 90% were seen once. Germline V gene sequence: CDR1 SGHVS, CDR2 FNYEAQ. V was cut by 1 base and J by 4 bases, with 11 bases left in between. CDR3 length: 16 residues. This TCR was sampled from a woman younger than 35 with acute or convalescent COVID-19. V is TRBV7-6 and J is TRBJ1-6; D unclear. The sample was peripheral blood. The CDR3 sequence is CASSLVDSGYNSPLHF. CDR3 sequence (DNA): TGTGCCAGCAGCTTAGTAGACTCTGGGTATAATTCACCCCTCCACTTT.